This T cell receptor beta chain emerged from a study of blood T cell repertoires in COVID-19. About the research overall: Italy, Spain and the United States were the sources of the convalescent and acute COVID-19 samples.

The participants were between roughly 18 and 100 years old and came from some 25 US areas. Researchers sorted participants into cohorts using their self-reported clinical history. In the study's own analysis: Amplification of reference gene primers was used by the study to estimate nucleated cell counts. Some clones are missing from TCRdb's copy, which holds only in-frame ones; the method was immunoSEQ multiplex PCR. The V and J calls and the clone size are those of that table, but D and trimming were determined from the DNA. This sample has around 200,000 clones; 80% to 90% occur once, and the top ten carry approximately 2.5%. V lost 5 bases and J lost 9; bases outside the gene matches: 4. The CDR3 runs 12 residues. Looked up from germline, CDR1 is SGHAT and CDR2 is FQNNGV.

The chain combines TRBV11-2 with TRBJ2-1; 7 bases align to TRBD1. Sequencing was carried out using PBMCs or T cells enriched from blood (not recorded which). This sequence originates from a woman aged 40 to 49 with acute COVID-19. CDR3 in DNA: TGTGCCAGCAGCATCGACAGGGCTGAGCAGTTCTTC. This encodes CASSIDRAEQFF.